This entry concerns a single TCR beta chain. Antigen: not known. PCR involved 60 Vbeta and 13 Jbeta primers. Here immunoSEQ multiplex PCR was the method, and the copy in TCRdb shows in-frame clones only, minus some. Among about 160,000 clones, about 82% were seen once, and the ten largest hold 7%. This sample was included in a study of cytomegalovirus exposure and HLA in healthy donors. Trimming shortened V by 2 bases and J by 5 bases, and 13 bases separated the two germline ends. CDR3 length: 14 residues. CDR1 SGHKS and CDR2 YYEKEE come from the germline V gene (reference sequence). Study-level findings and limits: Common viral pathogens were later found to be apparently linked to several of the most significant clusters. Available immune exposure information covered CMV serostatus only. It has been reported that TCR beta sequences accurately predicted the HLA-A and HLA-B alleles of most subjects. Later work showed greater clonal expansion in HLA-associated TCR beta chains than in equally common others.

What was sequenced was PBMCs. This clonotype was sampled from a woman in her 30s in good health and CMV-seropositive. The rearrangement links TRBV5-5 to TRBJ1-2, with D unclear. CDR3 coding DNA: TGTGCCAGCAGCTTAACAGCTGGGAGATATGGCTACACCTTC. This encodes CASSLTAGRYGYTF.